The clone carrying this T cell receptor beta chain was seen more than once but under ten times. The antigen is unknown. These data come from a study of OX40 agonist ivuxolimab in advanced cancers. Study-wide background: Ivuxolimab, an agonistic anti-OX40 (CD134) antibody, was given to patients.

Clones were read by immunoSEQ multiplex PCR, and TCRdb kept only the in-frame ones, dropping some. Of around 140,000 clones listed, around 93% are singletons. The study, taken as a whole, reports: Researchers report that CD8+ T cells had, on average, more expanded clones than CD4+.

The germline V gene encodes CDR1 LNHDA and CDR2 SQIVND (reference sequence). With 5 bases removed from V and 11 bases from J, the gap between germline ends came to 27 bases. CDR3 size: 16 residues. This receptor was taken from an adult with an advanced solid tumor such as melanoma, head and neck, liver or kidney cancer. This chain connects TRBV19 to TRBJ1-1, with D perhaps matching TRBD1 (5 bases). The specimen was CD4+ or CD8+ T cells sorted from blood, collected in a trial of the OX40 agonist ivuxolimab. The DNA for the CDR3 is TGTGCCAGTAGTCCCATGGGGAACAGGCCAAAGCCGGGGGCTTTCTTT. Translating it yields CASSPMGNRPKPGAFF.